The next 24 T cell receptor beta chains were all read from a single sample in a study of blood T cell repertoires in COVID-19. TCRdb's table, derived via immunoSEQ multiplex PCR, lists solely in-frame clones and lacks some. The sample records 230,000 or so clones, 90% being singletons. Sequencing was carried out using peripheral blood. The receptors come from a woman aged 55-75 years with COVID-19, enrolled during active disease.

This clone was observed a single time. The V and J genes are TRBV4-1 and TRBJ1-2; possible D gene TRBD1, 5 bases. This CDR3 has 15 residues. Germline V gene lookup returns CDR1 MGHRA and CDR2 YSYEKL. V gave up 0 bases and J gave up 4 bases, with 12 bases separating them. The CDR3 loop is CASSQEARALYGYTF. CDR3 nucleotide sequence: TGCGCCAGCAGCCAAGAGGCCAGGGCCCTCTATGGCTACACCTTC.

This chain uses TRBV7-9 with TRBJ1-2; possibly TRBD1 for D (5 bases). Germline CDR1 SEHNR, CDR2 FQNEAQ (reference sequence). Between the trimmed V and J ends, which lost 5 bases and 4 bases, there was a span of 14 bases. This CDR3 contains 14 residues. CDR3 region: CASSPRTGVYGYTF. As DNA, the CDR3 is TGTGCCAGCAGCCCCAGAACAGGCGTCTATGGCTACACCTTC.

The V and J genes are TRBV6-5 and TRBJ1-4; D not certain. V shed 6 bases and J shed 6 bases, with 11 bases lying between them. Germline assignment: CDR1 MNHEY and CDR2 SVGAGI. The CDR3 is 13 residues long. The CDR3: CASRTGTYEKLFF. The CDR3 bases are TGTGCCAGCAGGACGGGTACTTATGAAAAACTGTTTTTT.

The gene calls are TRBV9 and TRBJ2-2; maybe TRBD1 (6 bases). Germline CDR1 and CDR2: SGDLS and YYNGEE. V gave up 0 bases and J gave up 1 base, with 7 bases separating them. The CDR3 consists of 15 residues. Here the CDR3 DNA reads TGTGCCAGCAGCGTAGGAGGGGGGAACACCGGGGAGCTGTTTTTT. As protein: CASSVGGGNTGELFF.

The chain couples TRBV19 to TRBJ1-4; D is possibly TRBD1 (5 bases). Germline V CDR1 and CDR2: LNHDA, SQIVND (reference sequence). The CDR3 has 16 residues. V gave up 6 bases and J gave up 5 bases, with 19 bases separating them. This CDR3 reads CASRSTGRQGNEKLFF. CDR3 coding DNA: TGTGCCAGTAGATCCACCGGGAGGCAGGGAAATGAAAAACTGTTTTTT. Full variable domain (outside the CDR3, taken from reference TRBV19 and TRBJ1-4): DGGITQSPKYLFRKEGQNVTLSCEQNLNHDAMYWYRQDPGQGLRLIYYSQIVNDFQKGDIAEGYSVSREKKESFPLTVTSAQKNPTAFYLCASRSTGRQGNEKLFFGSGTQLSVL.

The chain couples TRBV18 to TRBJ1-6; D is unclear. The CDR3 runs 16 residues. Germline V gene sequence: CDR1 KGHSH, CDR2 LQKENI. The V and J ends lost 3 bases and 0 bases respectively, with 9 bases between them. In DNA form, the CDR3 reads TGTGCCAGCTCACCGCAAGGAGTCTCCTATAATTCACCCCTCCACTTT. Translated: CASSPQGVSYNSPLHF.

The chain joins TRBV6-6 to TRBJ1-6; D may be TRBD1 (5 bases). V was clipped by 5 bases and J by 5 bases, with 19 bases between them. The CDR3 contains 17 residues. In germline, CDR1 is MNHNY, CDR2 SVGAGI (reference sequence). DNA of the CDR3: TGTGCCAGCAGTCACCTGGGGGGAAAGACAGATAATTCACCCCTCCACTTT. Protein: CASSHLGGKTDNSPLHF.

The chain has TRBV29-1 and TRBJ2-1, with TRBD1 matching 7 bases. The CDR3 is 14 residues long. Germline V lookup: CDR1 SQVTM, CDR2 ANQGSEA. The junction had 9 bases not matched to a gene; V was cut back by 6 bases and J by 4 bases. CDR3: CSVRTGSVYNEQFF. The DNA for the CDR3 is TGCAGCGTGAGGACAGGAAGTGTATACAATGAGCAGTTCTTC.

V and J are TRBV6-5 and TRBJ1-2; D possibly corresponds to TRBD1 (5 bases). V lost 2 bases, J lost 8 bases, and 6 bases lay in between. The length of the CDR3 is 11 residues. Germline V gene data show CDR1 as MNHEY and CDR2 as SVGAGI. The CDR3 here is CASSYRGGYTF. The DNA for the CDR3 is TGTGCCAGCAGTTACCGGGGGGGCTACACCTTC.

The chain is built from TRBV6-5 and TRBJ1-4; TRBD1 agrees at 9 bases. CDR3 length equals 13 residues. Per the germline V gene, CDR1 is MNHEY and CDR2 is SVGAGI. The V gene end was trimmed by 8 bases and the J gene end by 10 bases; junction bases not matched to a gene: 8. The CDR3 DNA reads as TGTGCCAGCCAGGGACAGGGTACAGGAAAACTGTTTTTT. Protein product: CASQGQGTGKLFF.

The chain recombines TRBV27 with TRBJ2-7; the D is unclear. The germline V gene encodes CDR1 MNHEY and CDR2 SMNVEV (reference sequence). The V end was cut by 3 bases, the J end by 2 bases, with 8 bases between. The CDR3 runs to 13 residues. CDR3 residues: CASSFIGAYEQYF. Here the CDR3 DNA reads TGTGCCAGCAGTTTTATCGGAGCCTACGAGCAGTACTTC.

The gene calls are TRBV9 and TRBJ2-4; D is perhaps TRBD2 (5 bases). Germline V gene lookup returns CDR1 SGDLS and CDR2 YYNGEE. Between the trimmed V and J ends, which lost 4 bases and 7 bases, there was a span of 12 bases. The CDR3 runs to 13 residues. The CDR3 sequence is CASSLVPGNIQYF. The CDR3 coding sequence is TGTGCCAGCAGCCTAGTCCCGGGGAACATTCAGTACTTC. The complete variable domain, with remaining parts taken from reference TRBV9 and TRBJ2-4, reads DSGVTQTPKHLITATGQRVTLRCSPRSGDLSVYWYQQSLDQGLQFLIQYYNGEERAKGNILERFSAQQFPDLHSELNLSSLELGDSALYFCASSLVPGNIQYFGAGTRLSVL.

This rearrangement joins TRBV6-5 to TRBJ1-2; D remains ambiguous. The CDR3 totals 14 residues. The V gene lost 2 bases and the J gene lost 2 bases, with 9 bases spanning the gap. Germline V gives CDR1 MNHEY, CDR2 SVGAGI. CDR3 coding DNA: TGTGCCAGCAGTTACGTGCCGACAAACTATGGCTACACCTTC. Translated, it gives CASSYVPTNYGYTF.

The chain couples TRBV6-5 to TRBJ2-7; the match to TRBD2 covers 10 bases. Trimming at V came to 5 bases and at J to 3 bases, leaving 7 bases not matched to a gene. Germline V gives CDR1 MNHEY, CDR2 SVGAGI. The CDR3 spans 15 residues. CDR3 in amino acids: CASSPPTSGDYEQYF. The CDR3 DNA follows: TGTGCCAGCAGTCCACCCACTAGCGGGGACTACGAGCAGTACTTC.

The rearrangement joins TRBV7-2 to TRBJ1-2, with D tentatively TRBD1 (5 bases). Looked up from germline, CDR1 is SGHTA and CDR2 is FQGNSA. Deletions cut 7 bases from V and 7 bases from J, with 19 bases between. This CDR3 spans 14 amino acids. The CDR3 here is CASTYPQGFSGYTF. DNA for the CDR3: TGTGCCAGCACCTACCCGCAGGGTTTTTCTGGCTACACCTTC.

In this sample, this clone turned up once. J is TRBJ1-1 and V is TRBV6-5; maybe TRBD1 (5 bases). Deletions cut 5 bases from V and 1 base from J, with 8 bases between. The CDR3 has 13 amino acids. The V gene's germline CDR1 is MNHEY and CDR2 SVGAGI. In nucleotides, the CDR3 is TGTGCCAGCAGTATGACAGCGAACACTGAAGCTTTCTTT. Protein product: CASSMTANTEAFF.

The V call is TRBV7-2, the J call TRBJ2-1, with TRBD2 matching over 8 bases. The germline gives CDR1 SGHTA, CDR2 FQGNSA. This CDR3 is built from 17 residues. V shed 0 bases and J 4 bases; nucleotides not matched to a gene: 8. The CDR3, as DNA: TGTGCCAGCAGCTTAGCTCGGGGGGGCCTCCGTTACAATGAGCAGTTCTTC. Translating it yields CASSLARGGLRYNEQFF.

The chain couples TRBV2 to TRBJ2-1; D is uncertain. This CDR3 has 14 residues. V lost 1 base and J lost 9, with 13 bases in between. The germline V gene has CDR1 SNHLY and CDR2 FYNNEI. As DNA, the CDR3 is TGTGCCAGCAGTGAAGGTCTGGCGGCCGGTGAGCAGTTCTTC. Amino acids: CASSEGLAAGEQFF.

CDR3 sequence: CALGGGKETQYF. CDR3 DNA: TGTGCCCTCGGGGGAGGAAAAGAGACCCAGTACTTC. The J gene is TRBJ2-5, the V gene TRBV21-1; the DNA was not used to check the table's D call, TRBD2. TRBV21-1 is shown as a pseudogene. The CDR3 covers 12 residues.

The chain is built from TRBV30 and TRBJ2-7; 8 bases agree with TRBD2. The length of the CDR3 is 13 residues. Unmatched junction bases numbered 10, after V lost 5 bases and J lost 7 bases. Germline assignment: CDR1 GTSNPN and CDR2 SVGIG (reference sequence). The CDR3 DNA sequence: TGTGCCTGGTCCCCCGGGGGGGCAAAAGAGCAGTACTTC. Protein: CAWSPGGAKEQYF. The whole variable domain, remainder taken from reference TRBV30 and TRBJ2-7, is SQTIHQWPATLVQPVGSPLSLECTVEGTSNPNLYWYRQAAGRGLQLLFYSVGIGQISSEVPQNLSASRPQDRQFILSSKKLLLSDSGFYLCAWSPGGAKEQYFGPGTRLTVT.

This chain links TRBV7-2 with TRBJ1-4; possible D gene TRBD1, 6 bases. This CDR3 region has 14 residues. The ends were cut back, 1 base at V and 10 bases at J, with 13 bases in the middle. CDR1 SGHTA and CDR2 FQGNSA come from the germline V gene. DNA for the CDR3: TGTGCCAGCAGCTTAGGGCAGGGGTTAGGAAAACTGTTTTTT. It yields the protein CASSLGQGLGKLFF.

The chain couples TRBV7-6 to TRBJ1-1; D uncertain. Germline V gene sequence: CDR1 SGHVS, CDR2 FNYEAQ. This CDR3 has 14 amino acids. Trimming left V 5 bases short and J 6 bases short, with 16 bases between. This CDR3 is CASSVDGEGSEAFF. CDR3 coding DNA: TGTGCCAGCAGCGTAGACGGGGAAGGGTCTGAAGCTTTCTTT.

CDR3 region: CASSLDRGYTEAFF. Here the CDR3 DNA reads TGTGCCAGCAGCCTGGACAGGGGATATACTGAAGCTTTCTTT. The rearrangement links TRBV6-5 to TRBJ1-1; 9 bases match TRBD1. Per germline, CDR1 MNHEY and CDR2 SVGAGI. The CDR3 is 14 residues long. V was clipped by 6 bases and J by 5 bases; unmatched bases: 7.

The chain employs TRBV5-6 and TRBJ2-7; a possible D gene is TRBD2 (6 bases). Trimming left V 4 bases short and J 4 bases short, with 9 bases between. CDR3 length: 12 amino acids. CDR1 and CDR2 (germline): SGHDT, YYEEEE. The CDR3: CASSHRGYEQYF. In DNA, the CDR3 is TGTGCCAGCAGCCACCGGGGGTACGAGCAGTACTTC.